These 20 T cell receptor beta chains were all obtained from the same sample, sequenced in a study of high-grade serous ovarian cancer treatment subgroups. Assay used: immunoSEQ multiplex PCR; TCRdb lists only in-frame clones, some missing. This table has some 40,000 clones, roughly 83% appearing once. Tumor samples were obtained before definitive surgery or chemotherapy. The specimen was tumor tissue. Receptors were obtained from a human donor with high-grade serous ovarian cancer.

V usage is TRBV19 and J usage is TRBJ2-1; 9 nucleotides agree with TRBD2. Germline V lookup: CDR1 LNHDA, CDR2 SQIVND (reference sequence). After removal of 6 bases from V and 1 base from J, the junction contained 19 bases not matched to a gene. The CDR3 extends over 20 amino acids. The CDR3 nucleotides read TGTGCCAGTAGCCTGATACTGACCGCCCTTAGCGGGGGATCCTACAATGAGCAGTTCTTC. Translation: CASSLILTALSGGSYNEQFF.

The chain couples TRBV6-5 to TRBJ1-4, with TRBD1 matching 7 bases. This CDR3 is built from 15 residues. Per germline, CDR1 MNHEY and CDR2 SVGAGI. The ends lost 6 bases at V and 3 bases at J; junction bases unmatched: 7. DNA of the CDR3: TGTGCCAGCAGGCTACAGGGGAACGCTAATGAAAAACTGTTTTTT. It yields the protein CASRLQGNANEKLFF.

The CDR3 nucleotides are TGCAGCGTTACCGGGGGACAGACTACCGGGGAGCTGTTTTTT. Protein product: CSVTGGQTTGELFF. The rearrangement uses TRBV29-1 and TRBJ2-2; TRBD1 might be the D (7 bases). Between the trimmed V and J ends, which lost 5 bases and 5 bases, there was a span of 15 bases. Per the germline V gene, CDR1 is SQVTM and CDR2 is ANQGSEA. The CDR3 is made up of 14 amino acids.

The CDR3 reads CASCPGRGHEQYF. The CDR3 DNA reads as TGTGCCAGTTGCCCGGGCAGGGGGCACGAGCAGTACTTC. The chain couples TRBV19 to TRBJ2-7, with TRBD1 matching 8 bases. From germline, CDR1 is LNHDA and CDR2 SQIVND (reference sequence). After removal of 8 bases from V and 5 bases from J, the junction contained 8 bases not matched to a gene. This CDR3 spans 13 amino acids.

This clone was seen a few times. The chain couples TRBV18 to TRBJ1-1, with D uncertain. Trimming removed 3 bases at V and 0 bases at J, with 17 bases between. CDR1 and CDR2 from the germline V gene are KGHSH and LQKENI. This CDR3 has 17 amino acids. DNA for the CDR3: TGTGCCAGCTCACCGATTGGGTCCGGAGACATGAACACTGAAGCTTTCTTT. Encoded protein: CASSPIGSGDMNTEAFF.

V gene TRBV4-3 combines with J gene TRBJ2-7; 12 positions match TRBD2. The CDR3 runs 15 residues. After removal of 1 base from V and 6 bases from J, the junction contained 4 bases not matched to a gene. Germline V gene sequence: CDR1 LGHNA, CDR2 YSLEER. Written as DNA, the CDR3 is TGCGCCAGCAGCCAAGGACTAGCGGGAGCGCTCGAGCAGTACTTC. Its translation is CASSQGLAGALEQYF.

The chain has TRBV5-1 and TRBJ2-5, with D possibly matching TRBD2 (5 bases). There are 15 residues in the CDR3. The V gene lost 4 bases and the J gene lost 4 bases, with 17 bases spanning the gap. Germline V gene lookup returns CDR1 SGHRS and CDR2 YFSETQ. The DNA for the CDR3 is TGCGCCAGCAGCGTGCAATGGGCAGGAGGAGAGACCCAGTACTTC. This gives the protein CASSVQWAGGETQYF.

J is TRBJ1-1 and V is TRBV7-2; TRBD1 is a possible D gene (5 bases). The CDR3 consists of 13 residues. Germline CDR1 SGHTA, CDR2 FQGNSA. V was trimmed by 5 bases and J by 1 base, leaving 8 bases between them. This chain's CDR3 is CASSLRENTEAFF. The CDR3 DNA sequence: TGTGCCAGCAGCCTCAGGGAGAACACTGAAGCTTTCTTT.

V gene TRBV13 combines with J gene TRBJ1-6, with 8 bases fitting TRBD1. The CDR3 length is 16 residues. Germline V lookup: CDR1 PRHDT, CDR2 FYEKMQ (reference sequence). V gave up 0 bases and J gave up 5 bases; unmatched junction bases: 3. The DNA of the CDR3 is TGTGCCAGCAGCTTAGGTCGGGACAGGAATAATTCACCCCTCCACTTT. This translates into CASSLGRDRNNSPLHF.

The rearrangement links TRBV28 to TRBJ2-2; D remains ambiguous. This CDR3 is 14 amino acids long. V lost 7 bases to trimming and J lost 1 base, with 10 bases between them. Germline V gene lookup returns CDR1 MDHEN and CDR2 SYDVKM. The CDR3 DNA reads TGTGCCAGCATCCTGGGGTGGAACACCGGGGAGCTGTTTTTT. Translation: CASILGWNTGELFF. Complete variable domain (other parts from reference TRBV28 and TRBJ2-2): DVKVTQSSRYLVKRTGEKVFLECVQDMDHENMFWYRQDPGLGLRLIYFSYDVKMKEKGDIPEGYSVSREKKERFSLILESASTNQTSMYLCASILGWNTGELFFGEGSRLTVL.

This chain joins TRBV28 and TRBJ1-1; D ambiguous. V lost 5 bases and J 7 bases, leaving 20 bases between the germline ends. The CDR3 contains 15 residues. From germline, CDR1 is MDHEN and CDR2 SYDVKM. Here the CDR3 DNA reads TGTGCCAGCAGTCTCGCATCTGAGGGAGTGGGTGAAGCTTTCTTT. Translating it yields CASSLASEGVGEAFF.

The chain recombines TRBV7-2 with TRBJ2-1; maybe TRBD2 (6 bases). CDR1 and CDR2 from the germline V gene are SGHTA and FQGNSA. The CDR3 sequence is 15 residues long. V was trimmed by 1 base and J by 3 bases, leaving 10 bases between them. The CDR3 sequence: CASSLDRRGYNEQFF. The DNA for the CDR3 is TGTGCCAGCAGCTTAGACAGGAGGGGCTACAATGAGCAGTTCTTC.

The V and J genes are TRBV30 and TRBJ1-1; TRBD1 is a possible D gene (5 bases). V was pared by 4 bases and J by 1 base, with 16 bases between. This CDR3 has 15 amino acids. Germline V lookup: CDR1 GTSNPN, CDR2 SVGIG (reference sequence). CDR3 sequence (DNA): TGTGCCTGGAATGGCAGGGCAGCCTCGAACACTGAAGCTTTCTTT. This codes for CAWNGRAASNTEAFF.

This sequence joins TRBV19 and TRBJ2-1; 7 nucleotides line up with TRBD2. The CDR3 is 16 residues long. Trimming took 1 base from V and 2 from J; bases not matched to a gene: 5. Looked up from germline, CDR1 is LNHDA and CDR2 is SQIVND (reference sequence). CDR3 DNA sequence: TGTGCCAGTAGTATAGCTAGCGGAATGACCTACAATGAGCAGTTCTTC. Translation: CASSIASGMTYNEQFF.

The chain couples TRBV10-3 to TRBJ1-1; D remains unclear. This CDR3 spans 14 amino acids. Looked up from germline, CDR1 is ENHRY and CDR2 is SYGVKD. V was clipped by 4 bases and J by 4 bases, with 13 bases between them. The CDR3 nucleotides are TGTGCCATCAGTGTCCTCCAAAACCCCACTGAAGCTTTCTTT. It is translated as CAISVLQNPTEAFF.

The chain has TRBV5-4 and TRBJ2-7; D gene ambiguous. The CDR3 loop spans 11 amino acids. V was pared by 4 bases and J by 4 bases, with 6 bases between. Germline V gene lookup returns CDR1 SGHNT and CDR2 YYREEE (reference sequence). CDR3 loop: CASSGQYEQYF. The CDR3 DNA is TGTGCCAGCAGCGGTCAGTACGAGCAGTACTTC.

The chain employs TRBV5-1 and TRBJ2-1, with D unresolved. This CDR3 is built from 15 residues. Germline assignment: CDR1 SGHRS and CDR2 YFSETQ. V was pared by 4 bases and J by 2 bases, with 13 bases between. CDR3 region: CASSLGASAYNEQFF. Here the CDR3 DNA reads TGCGCCAGCAGCCTCGGCGCTAGTGCCTACAATGAGCAGTTCTTC.

The chain employs TRBV6-1 and TRBJ1-4; D is undetermined. The V end lost 6 bases, the J end lost 6 bases, and 14 bases lay between the germline ends. Per germline, CDR1 MNHNS and CDR2 SASEGT. CDR3 size: 14 residues. CDR3 nucleotide sequence: TGTGCCAGCAGCCGGACCTCGCGGGATGAAAAACTGTTTTTT. This gives the protein CASSRTSRDEKLFF.

This rearrangement joins TRBV7-2 to TRBJ2-2, with D perhaps matching TRBD1 or TRBD2 (5 bases each). Trimming stripped 1 base from V and 6 bases from J, with 12 bases between. CDR3 length: 15 residues. Germline loops: CDR1 SGHTA, CDR2 FQGNSA. CDR3 bases: TGTGCCAGCAGCTTAGTGTGGGGGAGTTCCGGGGAGCTGTTTTTT. It codes for CASSLVWGSSGELFF.

This clone was counted between two and nine times. J is TRBJ1-5 and V is TRBV7-3; D gene uncertain. This CDR3 spans 11 amino acids. V was clipped by 5 bases and J by 7 bases, with 6 bases between them. Germline V gene data show CDR1 as SGHTA and CDR2 as FQGTGA. The CDR3: CASSPTQPQHF. The CDR3 nucleotides are TGTGCCAGCAGCCCCACACAGCCCCAGCATTTT.